The 13 T cell receptor beta chains below were found in one sample sequenced in a study of Ad26.COV2.S vaccination and SARS-CoV-2 variants. The treatment: some 20 received Ad26.COV2.S at low or high dose, single or two shots; several received placebo; per-sample allocation not given. Sample collection was performed on day 63 after the first vaccine or placebo injection. The assay was immunoSEQ multiplex PCR, and TCRdb's table has in-frame clones only and misses some. This table holds about 250,000 clones, around nine tenths found once. This material consisted of peripheral blood, taken in a trial of Ad26.COV2.S vaccine versus placebo. The receptors stem from a person between 18 and 65 years old who received the Ad26.COV2.S COVID-19 vaccine or a placebo.

The genes are TRBV9 and TRBJ1-2, with D unclear. This CDR3 is built from 13 residues. Germline V gene data show CDR1 as SGDLS and CDR2 as YYNGEE. V lost 0 bases and J 2 bases, leaving 5 bases between the germline ends. CDR3: CASSVAQNYGYTF. In nucleotides, the CDR3 is TGTGCCAGCAGCGTAGCACAGAACTATGGCTACACCTTC.

The table lists this clone with a count of one. The V call is TRBV7-2, the J call TRBJ1-6; 9 bases align to TRBD1. Germline lookup yields CDR1 SGHTA and CDR2 FQGNSA. V lost 4 bases and J lost 7; bases outside the gene matches: 2. This CDR3 has 14 residues. CDR3 sequence (DNA): TGTGCCAGCAGCTCCGGACAGGGGAATTCACCCCTCCACTTT. Translating it yields CASSSGQGNSPLHF.

The chain couples TRBV6-2 or TRBV6-3 to TRBJ2-2; D is perhaps TRBD1 (6 bases). Trimming took 0 bases from V and 6 from J, leaving 8 bases between them. This CDR3 comprises 14 residues. The germline CDR1 and CDR2 sequences are MNHEY and SVGEGT. The CDR3 region is CASSYSYRAGELFF. For the CDR3, the DNA is TGTGCCAGCAGTTACTCCTACAGGGCCGGGGAGCTGTTTTTT.

This clone was observed a handful of times. This chain joins TRBV3-1 (or the pseudogene TRBV3-2) and TRBJ2-5; D gene ambiguous. Germline assignment: CDR1 LGHDT and CDR2 YNNKEL (reference sequence). The CDR3 is 14 amino acids. The ends were cut back, 4 bases at V and 2 bases at J, with 11 bases in the middle. The CDR3 reads CASSPWRVQETQYF. In nucleotides, the CDR3 is TGTGCCAGCAGCCCCTGGAGAGTTCAAGAGACCCAGTACTTC.

The rearrangement links TRBV10-3 to TRBJ1-2; D is possibly TRBD1 (5 bases). The germline CDR1 and CDR2 sequences are ENHRY and SYGVKD. V lost 5 bases to trimming and J lost 3 bases, with 13 bases between them. There are 14 residues in the CDR3. The CDR3 reads CAISTTGTDYGYTF. The DNA for the CDR3 is TGTGCCATCAGTACAACAGGTACGGACTATGGCTACACCTTC.

The J gene is TRBJ1-5, the V gene TRBV6-8; D is perhaps TRBD1 (5 bases). CDR1 is MNHGY and CDR2 is SAAAGT in the germline V gene. The length of the CDR3 is 13 residues. The V gene lost 10 bases and the J gene lost 3 bases, with 13 bases spanning the gap. The CDR3 loop reads CAKGQGINQPQHF. The CDR3 DNA follows: TGTGCCAAGGGGCAGGGCATCAATCAGCCCCAGCATTTT.

This chain joins TRBV28 and TRBJ2-3; D is perhaps TRBD1 (6 bases). The V end lost 6 bases, the J end lost 1 base, and 14 bases lay between the germline ends. Germline-derived CDR1 and CDR2 are MDHEN and SYDVKM. The CDR3 runs to 15 residues. This chain's CDR3 is CASRRRGKGTDTQYF. DNA for the CDR3: TGTGCCAGCAGGCGTAGGGGGAAGGGCACAGATACGCAGTATTTT.

This clone was observed a few times. The J gene is TRBJ2-2, the V gene TRBV6-5; no reliable D call. Germline values: CDR1 MNHEY, CDR2 SVGAGI. CDR3 length: 11 residues. V shed 6 bases and J shed 1 base, with 0 bases lying between them. The CDR3 nucleotides are TGTGCCAGCAGGAACACCGGGGAGCTGTTTTTT. Its protein is CASRNTGELFF.

The rearrangement uses TRBV5-4 and TRBJ2-1, with TRBD2 matching 8 bases. The CDR3 has 14 amino acids. After removal of 7 bases from V and 7 bases from J, the junction contained 10 bases not matched to a gene. Germline CDR1 SGHNT, CDR2 YYREEE (reference sequence). CDR3 residues: CASCSREGRNEQFF. The CDR3 DNA sequence: TGTGCCAGCTGCTCCCGGGAGGGCCGGAATGAGCAGTTCTTC.

The chain is built from TRBV11-2 and TRBJ1-2; D not resolved. This CDR3 has 16 residues. Germline CDR1 is SGHAT and CDR2 is FQNNGV. V was pared by 4 bases and J by 0 bases, with 15 bases between. CDR3 residues: CASSSYRTAANYGYTF. In nucleotides, the CDR3 is TGTGCCAGCAGCTCCTATCGGACCGCTGCTAACTATGGCTACACCTTC.

The CDR3: CASSPAPPGLTYNEQFF. For the CDR3, the DNA is TGTGCCAGCAGCCCCGCCCCCCCAGGGTTAACCTACAATGAGCAGTTCTTC. The J gene is TRBJ2-1, the V gene TRBV7-3; tentatively, D is TRBD1 (5 bases). The CDR3 has 17 residues. Germline loops: CDR1 SGHTA, CDR2 FQGTGA. V gave up 5 bases and J gave up 2 bases, with 19 bases separating them. The full variable domain, rest sourced from reference TRBV7-3 and TRBJ2-1, is GAGVSQTPSNKVTEKGKYVELRCDPISGHTALYWYRQSLGQGPEFLIYFQGTGAADDSGLPNDRFFAVRPEGSVSTLKIQRTERGDSAVYLCASSPAPPGLTYNEQFFGPGTRLTVL.

This chain joins TRBV7-6 and TRBJ2-7, with 8 nucleotides matching TRBD1. Looked up from germline, CDR1 is SGHVS and CDR2 is FNYEAQ. V shed 4 bases, J shed 6 bases, and the junction held 8 bases outside the gene matches. The CDR3 totals 14 residues. The CDR3 DNA sequence: TGTGCCAGCAGCTACCCTCCAGGGGGCGCCGAGCAGTACTTC. It translates to CASSYPPGGAEQYF.

V gene TRBV19 combines with J gene TRBJ1-5; weak D call: TRBD1 (5 bases). V dropped 10 bases and J dropped 3 bases, with 16 bases sitting between them. The germline V gene has CDR1 LNHDA and CDR2 SQIVND (reference sequence). The CDR3 has 14 amino acids. This CDR3 reads CATTWGTYNQPQHF. In DNA, the CDR3 is TGTGCCACCACTTGGGGGACGTACAATCAGCCCCAGCATTTT.